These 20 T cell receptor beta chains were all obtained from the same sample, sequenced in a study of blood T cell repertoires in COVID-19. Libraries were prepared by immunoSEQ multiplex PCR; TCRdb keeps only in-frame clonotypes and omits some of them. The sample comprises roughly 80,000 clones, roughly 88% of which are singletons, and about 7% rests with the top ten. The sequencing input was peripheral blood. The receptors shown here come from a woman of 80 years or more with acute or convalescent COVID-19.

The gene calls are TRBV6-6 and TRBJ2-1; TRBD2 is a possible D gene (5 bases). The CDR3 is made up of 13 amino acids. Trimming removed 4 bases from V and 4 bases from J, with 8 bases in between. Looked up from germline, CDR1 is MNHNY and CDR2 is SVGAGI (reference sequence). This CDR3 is CASSSPGYNEQFF. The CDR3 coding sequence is TGTGCCAGCAGTTCCCCGGGGTACAATGAGCAGTTCTTC.

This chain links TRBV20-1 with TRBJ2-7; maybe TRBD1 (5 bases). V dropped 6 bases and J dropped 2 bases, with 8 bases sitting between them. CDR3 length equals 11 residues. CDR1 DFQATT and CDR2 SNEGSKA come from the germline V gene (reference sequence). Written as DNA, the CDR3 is TGCAGTGCGGGGCGAACCTACGAGCAGTACTTC. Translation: CSAGRTYEQYF.

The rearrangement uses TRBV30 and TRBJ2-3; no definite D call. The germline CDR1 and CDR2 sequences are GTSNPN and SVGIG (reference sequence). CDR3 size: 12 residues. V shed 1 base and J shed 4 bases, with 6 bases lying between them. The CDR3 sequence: CAWSGASDTQYF. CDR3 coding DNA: TGTGCCTGGAGTGGGGCCTCAGATACGCAGTATTTT.

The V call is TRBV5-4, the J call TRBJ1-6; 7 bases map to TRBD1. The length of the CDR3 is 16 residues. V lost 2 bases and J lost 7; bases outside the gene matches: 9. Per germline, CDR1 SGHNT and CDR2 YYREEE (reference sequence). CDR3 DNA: TGTGCCAGCAGCTTCTCCGGGACAGCGTTAAATTCACCCCTCCACTTT. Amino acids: CASSFSGTALNSPLHF.

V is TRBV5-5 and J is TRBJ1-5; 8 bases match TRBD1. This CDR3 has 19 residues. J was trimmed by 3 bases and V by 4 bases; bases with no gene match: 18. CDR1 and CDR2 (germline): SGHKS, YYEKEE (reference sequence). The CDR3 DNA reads TGTGCCAGCAGCCCGAGGGTGGCCCAACAGGGGGTTCCCAATCAGCCCCAGCATTTT. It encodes CASSPRVAQQGVPNQPQHF.

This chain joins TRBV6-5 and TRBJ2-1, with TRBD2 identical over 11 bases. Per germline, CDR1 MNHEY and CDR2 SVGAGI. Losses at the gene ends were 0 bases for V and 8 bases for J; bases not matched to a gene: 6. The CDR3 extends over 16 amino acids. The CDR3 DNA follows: TGTGCCAGCAGTTACTCTTCACTAGCGGGAGTCTATGAGCAGTTCTTC. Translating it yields CASSYSSLAGVYEQFF.

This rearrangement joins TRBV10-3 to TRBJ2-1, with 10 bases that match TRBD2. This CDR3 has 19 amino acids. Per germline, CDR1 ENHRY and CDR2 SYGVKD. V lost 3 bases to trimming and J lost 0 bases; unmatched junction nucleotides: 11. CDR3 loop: CAISDQRTSGKSSYNEQFF. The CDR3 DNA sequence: TGTGCCATCAGTGACCAAAGGACTAGCGGCAAAAGCTCCTACAATGAGCAGTTCTTC.

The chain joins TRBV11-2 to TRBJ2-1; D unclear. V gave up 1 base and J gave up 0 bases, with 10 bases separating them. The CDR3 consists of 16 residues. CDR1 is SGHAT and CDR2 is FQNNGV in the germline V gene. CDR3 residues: CASSLGQRSSYNEQFF. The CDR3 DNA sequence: TGTGCCAGCAGCTTAGGCCAAAGGAGCTCCTACAATGAGCAGTTCTTC.

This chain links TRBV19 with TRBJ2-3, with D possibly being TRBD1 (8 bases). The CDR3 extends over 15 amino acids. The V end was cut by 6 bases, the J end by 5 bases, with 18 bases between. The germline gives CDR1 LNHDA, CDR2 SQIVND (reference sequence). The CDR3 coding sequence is TGTGCCAGTAGCGAGCAAACAGGGGGGGGAGATACGCAGTATTTT. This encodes CASSEQTGGGDTQYF.

The CDR3 loop is CASSARGQFYNEQFF. The DNA for the CDR3 is TGTGCCAGCAGCGCTAGAGGCCAATTCTACAATGAGCAGTTCTTC. The chain has TRBV11-2 and TRBJ2-1; no definite D call. Germline V lookup: CDR1 SGHAT, CDR2 FQNNGV. The V end lost 5 bases, the J end lost 3 bases, and 14 bases lay between the germline ends. The CDR3 sequence is 15 residues long.

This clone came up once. CDR3 residues: CASGYGGGANVLTF. In DNA, the CDR3 is TGTGCCAGCGGGTACGGAGGCGGGGCCAACGTCCTGACTTTC. This rearrangement joins TRBV7-2 to TRBJ2-6; tentative D call: TRBD2 (5 bases). The CDR3 contains 14 residues. The germline CDR1 and CDR2 sequences are SGHTA and FQGNSA. Trimming cost V 8 bases and J 4 bases, with 12 bases left between them.

CDR3 sequence: CASSEATSGLGGTQYF. The CDR3, as DNA: TGTGCCAGCAGCGAAGCGACTAGCGGGCTTGGGGGGACCCAGTACTTC. The V gene is TRBV7-2, the J gene TRBJ2-5; TRBD2 agrees at 10 bases. The CDR3 runs to 16 residues. CDR1 SGHTA and CDR2 FQGNSA come from the germline V gene. V lost 5 bases to trimming and J lost 7 bases; unmatched junction nucleotides: 13.

The CDR3 here is CASSLPSTDTQYF. In DNA form, the CDR3 reads TGTGCCAGCAGCCTACCTAGCACAGATACGCAGTATTTT. The rearrangement links TRBV5-6 to TRBJ2-3; no definite D call. Germline-derived CDR1 and CDR2 are SGHDT and YYEEEE. The CDR3 is 13 amino acids. The ends were cut back, 4 bases at V and 0 bases at J, with 6 bases in the middle.

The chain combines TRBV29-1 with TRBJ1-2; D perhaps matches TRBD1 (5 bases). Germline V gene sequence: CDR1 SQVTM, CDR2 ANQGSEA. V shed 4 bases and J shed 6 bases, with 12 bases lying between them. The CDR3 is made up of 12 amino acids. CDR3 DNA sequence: TGCAGCGTTGCCCAGGGAAGGGATGGCTACACCTTC. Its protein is CSVAQGRDGYTF.

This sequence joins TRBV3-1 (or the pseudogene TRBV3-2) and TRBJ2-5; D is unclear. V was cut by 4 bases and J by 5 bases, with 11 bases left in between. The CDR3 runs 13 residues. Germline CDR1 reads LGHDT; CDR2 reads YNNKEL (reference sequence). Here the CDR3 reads CASSRSPGETQYF. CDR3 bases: TGTGCCAGCAGCCGTTCGCCCGGGGAGACCCAGTACTTC.

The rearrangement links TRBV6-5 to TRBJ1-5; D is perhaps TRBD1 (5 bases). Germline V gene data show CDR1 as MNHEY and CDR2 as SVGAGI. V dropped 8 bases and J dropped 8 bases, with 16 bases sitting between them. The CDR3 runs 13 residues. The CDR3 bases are TGTGCCAGCGTACTCCAGGGTACAGAGCCCCAGCATTTT. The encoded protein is CASVLQGTEPQHF.

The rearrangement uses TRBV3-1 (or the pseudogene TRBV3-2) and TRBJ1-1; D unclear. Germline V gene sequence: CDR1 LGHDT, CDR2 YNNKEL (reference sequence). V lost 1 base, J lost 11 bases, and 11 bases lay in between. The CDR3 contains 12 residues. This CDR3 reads CASSQGARRAFF. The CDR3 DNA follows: TGTGCCAGCAGCCAAGGGGCGCGAAGGGCTTTCTTT.

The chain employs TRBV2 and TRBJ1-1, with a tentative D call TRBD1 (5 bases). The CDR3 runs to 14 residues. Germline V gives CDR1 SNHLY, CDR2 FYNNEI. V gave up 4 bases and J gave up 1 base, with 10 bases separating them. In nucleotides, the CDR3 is TGTGCCAGCAGTGGGGAAAGGGGGAACACTGAAGCTTTCTTT. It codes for CASSGERGNTEAFF.

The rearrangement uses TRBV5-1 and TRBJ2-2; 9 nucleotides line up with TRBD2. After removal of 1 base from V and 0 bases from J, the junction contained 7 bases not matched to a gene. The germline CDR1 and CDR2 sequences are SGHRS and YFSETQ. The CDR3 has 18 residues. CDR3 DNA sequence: TGCGCCAGCAGCTTGACCCCACTAGCGGGCCCGAACACCGGGGAGCTGTTTTTT. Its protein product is CASSLTPLAGPNTGELFF. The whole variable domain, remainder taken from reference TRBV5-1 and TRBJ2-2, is KAGVTQTPRYLIKTRGQQVTLSCSPISGHRSVSWYQQTPGQGLQFLFEYFSETQRNKGNFPGRFSGRQFSNSRSEMNVSTLELGDSALYLCASSLTPLAGPNTGELFFGEGSRLTVL.

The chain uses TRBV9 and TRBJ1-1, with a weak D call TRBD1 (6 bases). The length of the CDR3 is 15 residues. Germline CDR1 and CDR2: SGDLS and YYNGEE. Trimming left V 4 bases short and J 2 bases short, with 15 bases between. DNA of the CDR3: TGTGCCAGCAGCCCTGTAGCGGGGGCAAACACTGAAGCTTTCTTT. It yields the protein CASSPVAGANTEAFF.